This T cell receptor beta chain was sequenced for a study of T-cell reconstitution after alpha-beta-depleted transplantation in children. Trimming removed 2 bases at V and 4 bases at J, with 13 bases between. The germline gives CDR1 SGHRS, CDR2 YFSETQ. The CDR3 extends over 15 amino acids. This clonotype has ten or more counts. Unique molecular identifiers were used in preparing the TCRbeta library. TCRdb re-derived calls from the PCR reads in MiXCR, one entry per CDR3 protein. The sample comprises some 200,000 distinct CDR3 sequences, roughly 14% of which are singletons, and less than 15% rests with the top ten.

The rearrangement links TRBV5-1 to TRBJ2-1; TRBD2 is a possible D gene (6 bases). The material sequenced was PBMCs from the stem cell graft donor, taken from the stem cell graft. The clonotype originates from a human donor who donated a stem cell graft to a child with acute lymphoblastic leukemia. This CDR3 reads CASSFAAGRYNEQFF. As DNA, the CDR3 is TGCGCCAGCAGCTTTGCCGCGGGGAGGTACAATGAGCAGTTCTTC.